This is a list of T cell receptor beta chains from one sample in a study of T cells after yellow fever vaccination. TCRdb passed the 5' RACE reads through MiXCR, listing each CDR3 protein once. In the table there are about 360,000 distinct CDR3 sequences, around 6.4% of which are singletons. Sequenced here: PBMCs, sampled 5 days after the yellow fever booster vaccination. These receptors were obtained from a man aged 25 to 45 who received the YFV17D yellow fever vaccine. Each CDR3 is given with its conserved first and last residue. D genes are given only for firm matches. Rows give clone size only sometimes, using once, few, many, or a class for an expanded clone.

CDR3 DNA	CDR3 protein	V gene	D gene	clone size	J gene
TGTGCCACCAGTGATGGCTTCGAGCAGTTCTTC	CATSDGFEQFF	TRBV24-1	NA	few	TRBJ2-1
TGTGCCAGTAGTGTGGGGACAGGAACTGACCACTATGGCTACACCTTC	CASSVGTGTDHYGYTF	TRBV19	TRBD1	few	TRBJ1-2
TGCGCCAGCAGCCAAGTGCGGGAGAACGCCGAGCAGTACTTC	CASSQVRENAEQYF	TRBV4-1	TRBD2	NA	TRBJ2-7
TGTGCCATGGGGCCCGGGCTCCTCACCGGGGAGCTGTTTTTT	CAMGPGLLTGELFF	TRBV5-2	NA	NA	TRBJ2-2
TGTGCCAGCAGCCCGGACAGTACTAGTTCACCCCTCCACTTT	CASSPDSTSSPLHF	TRBV7-3	NA	few	TRBJ1-6
TGTGCCACCAGTACGGGACAGGCTGAAGAGACCCAGTACTTC	CATSTGQAEETQYF	TRBV15	TRBD1	few	TRBJ2-5
TGCAGTGCTAGAGATCAAAACAGGGGTGGGAATGAGCAGTTCTTC	CSARDQNRGGNEQFF	TRBV20-1	TRBD1	few	TRBJ2-1
TGTGCCAGCACCCAGGGACAGGGCTATGGCTACACCTTC	CASTQGQGYGYTF	TRBV12-3/TRBV12-4	TRBD1	few	TRBJ1-2
TGCAGCGTAGGACAGGGTGACGAGCAGTACTTC	CSVGQGDEQYF	TRBV29-1	TRBD1	few	TRBJ2-7
TGCTGTGCTAAACTTCTTAAGGACCGATCCTTCTCCTACGAGCAGTACTTC	CCAKLLKDRSFSYEQYF	TRBV20-1	NA	NA	TRBJ2-7
TGTGCCAGCAGTCCGGGACCCACCCTTATAGATACGCAGTATTTT	CASSPGPTLIDTQYF	TRBV12-3/TRBV12-4	NA	many	TRBJ2-3
TGCGCCAGCAGCTCTCTGACTAGCGGCTCCACAGATACGCAGTATTTT	CASSSLTSGSTDTQYF	TRBV5-1	TRBD2	many	TRBJ2-3
TGTGCCAGCAGTTTGAAGCCTTTCGCCTCCCCGGGTGAGCAGTTCTTC	CASSLKPFASPGEQFF	TRBV28	NA	NA	TRBJ2-1
TGTGCCAGCAGCCAAGTAGGGAATGAGCAGTTCTTC	CASSQVGNEQFF	TRBV14	NA	few	TRBJ2-1
TGCAGTGCTAGTTTCACGGGAGGCCCCCGGCATGAGCAGTTCTTC	CSASFTGGPRHEQFF	TRBV20-1	TRBD2	few	TRBJ2-1
TGTGCCAGCAGCGTAGAAGCGGACAAAGAGACCCAGTACTTC	CASSVEADKETQYF	TRBV9	NA	NA	TRBJ2-5
TGCAGTGCCGGACTAGCGGGCAGATCCTACGAGCAGTACTTC	CSAGLAGRSYEQYF	TRBV20-1	TRBD2	NA	TRBJ2-7
TGTGCCAGCAGTACGGGACAGGGGGCAACTATCTCCTACGAGCAGTACTTC	CASSTGQGATISYEQYF	TRBV27	TRBD1	few	TRBJ2-7
TGCAGTGCTTCAGATAAGATGGGACAGGGGTTCGAGCAGTACTTC	CSASDKMGQGFEQYF	TRBV20-1	TRBD1	few	TRBJ2-7
TGCAGTGCTCGATCCGGGACAGGGGTTTACTACGAGCAGTACTTC	CSARSGTGVYYEQYF	TRBV20-1	TRBD1	many	TRBJ2-7
TGTGCCAGCACGAACAGGGGGTTGGACTATGGCTACACCTTC	CASTNRGLDYGYTF	TRBV12-3/TRBV12-4	TRBD1	NA	TRBJ1-2
TGCAGCGTTGTCCCCGGACTTCACACAGATACGCAGTATTTT	CSVVPGLHTDTQYF	TRBV29-1	NA	NA	TRBJ2-3
TGTGCCACATATAGCGGGAGCGGGACCTACGAGCAGTACTTC	CATYSGSGTYEQYF	TRBV10-3	TRBD2	NA	TRBJ2-7
TGTGCCAGCAGTTACAGGGTCAAAGAGACCCAGTACTTC	CASSYRVKETQYF	TRBV6-6	NA	many	TRBJ2-5
TGCGCCAGCAGCAGGGGGTCTACCTACGAGCAGTACTTC	CASSRGSTYEQYF	TRBV5-1	NA	many	TRBJ2-7
TGCAGTGCTAGGAGGTTAGCGGGAAGCGATGAGCAGTTCTTC	CSARRLAGSDEQFF	TRBV20-1	TRBD2	NA	TRBJ2-1
TGTGCCACCAGCAGGGCTCCTAGCGGGGATGAGCAGTTCTTC	CATSRAPSGDEQFF	TRBV15	TRBD2	few	TRBJ2-1
TGTGCCAGCAGTGAAGCGACAGCTAATCAGCCCCAGCATTTT	CASSEATANQPQHF	TRBV6-1	NA	few	TRBJ1-5
TGTGCCAGCTCCCCGACTTGGCCCGAACTAACCTTC	CASSPTWPELTF	TRBV18	NA	NA	TRBJ1-2
TGTGCCAGCAGCTCCCTGACGGGAGATCAGCCCCAGCATTTT	CASSSLTGDQPQHF	TRBV5-5	NA	many	TRBJ1-5
TGTGCCAGCAGCCTGACAGGGGAACAGCCCCAGCATTTT	CASSLTGEQPQHF	TRBV7-3	TRBD1	NA	TRBJ1-5
TGTGCCTGGAGTCCCACCCGGACAGGCACCTACAATGAGCAGTTCTTC	CAWSPTRTGTYNEQFF	TRBV30	TRBD1	few	TRBJ2-1
TGTGCCAGCAGCTTAGCGAGGCTACCGGGCGGGGAGCTGTTTTTT	CASSLARLPGGELFF	TRBV7-2	NA	NA	TRBJ2-2